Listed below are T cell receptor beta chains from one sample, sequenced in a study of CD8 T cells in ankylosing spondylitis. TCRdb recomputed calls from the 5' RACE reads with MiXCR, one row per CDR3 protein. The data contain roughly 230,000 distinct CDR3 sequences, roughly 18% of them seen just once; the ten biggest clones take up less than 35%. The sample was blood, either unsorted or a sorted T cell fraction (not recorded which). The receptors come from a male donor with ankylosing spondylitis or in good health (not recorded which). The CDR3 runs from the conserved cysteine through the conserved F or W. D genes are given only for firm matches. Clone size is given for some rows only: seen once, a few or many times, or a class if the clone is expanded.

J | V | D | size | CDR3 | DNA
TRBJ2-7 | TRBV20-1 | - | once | CSASPGPPYEQYF | TGCAGTGCTAGTCCCGGGCCTCCATACGAGCAGTACTTC
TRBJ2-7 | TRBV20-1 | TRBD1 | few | CSARDRAGGYEQYF | TGCAGTGCTAGAGATCGGGCAGGGGGCTACGAGCAGTACTTC
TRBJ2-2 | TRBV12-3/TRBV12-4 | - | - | CASSFSGRTGELFF | TGTGCCAGCAGTTTCTCAGGGCGCACCGGGGAGCTGTTTTTT
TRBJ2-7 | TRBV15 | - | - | CATSRASTYEQYF | TGTGCCACCAGCAGAGCCTCAACCTACGAGCAGTACTTC
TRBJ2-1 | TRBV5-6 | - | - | CASSLVQGPNNEQFF | TGTGCCAGCAGCTTGGTCCAGGGGCCGAACAATGAGCAGTTCTTC
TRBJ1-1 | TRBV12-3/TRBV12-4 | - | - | CASSLGGLNTEAFF | TGTGCCAGCAGTTTGGGGGGATTGAACACTGAAGCTTTCTTT
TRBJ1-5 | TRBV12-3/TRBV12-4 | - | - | CASSPDWGGNQPQHF | TGTGCCAGCAGTCCGGACTGGGGAGGCAATCAGCCCCAGCATTTT
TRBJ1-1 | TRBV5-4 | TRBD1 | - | CASWGQPNSEAFF | TGTGCCAGTTGGGGACAGCCGAACTCTGAAGCTTTCTTT
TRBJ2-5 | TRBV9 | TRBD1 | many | CASSAPTGGETQYF | TGTGCCAGCAGCGCCCCGACAGGGGGGGAGACCCAGTACTTC
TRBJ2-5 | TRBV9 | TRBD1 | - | CASSVGTAQETQYF | TGTGCCAGCAGCGTGGGGACAGCACAAGAGACCCAGTACTTC
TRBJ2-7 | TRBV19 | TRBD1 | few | CASSIGQGYEQYF | TGTGCCAGTAGTATCGGACAGGGCTACGAGCAGTACTTC
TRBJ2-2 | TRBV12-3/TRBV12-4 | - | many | CASSFQDTGELFF | TGTGCCAGCAGTTTTCAGGACACCGGGGAGCTGTTTTTT
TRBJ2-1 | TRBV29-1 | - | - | CSVEGHSSYNEQFF | TGCAGCGTTGAGGGGCATAGCTCCTACAATGAGCAGTTCTTC
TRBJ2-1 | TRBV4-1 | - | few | CASSQEARGPDEQFF | TGCGCCAGCAGCCAAGAAGCTCGAGGACCGGATGAGCAGTTCTTC
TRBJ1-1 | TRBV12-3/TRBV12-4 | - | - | CASSSGGSSTEAFF | TGTGCCAGCAGTTCGGGTGGGTCGAGCACTGAAGCTTTCTTT
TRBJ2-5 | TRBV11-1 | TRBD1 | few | CASSLQWDREETQYF | TGTGCCAGCAGCTTACAGTGGGACAGGGAAGAGACCCAGTACTTC
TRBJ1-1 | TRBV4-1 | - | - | CASSQIQDSSPDTEAFF | TGCGCCAGCAGCCAAATACAGGACAGCAGCCCTGACACTGAAGCTTTCTTT
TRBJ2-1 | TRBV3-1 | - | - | CASSQDPSGGGGEQFF | TGTGCCAGCAGCCAGGATCCAAGCGGAGGAGGGGGTGAGCAGTTCTTC
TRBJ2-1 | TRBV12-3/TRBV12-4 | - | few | CASSFSFEQFF | TGTGCCAGCAGTTTTTCTTTTGAGCAGTTCTTC
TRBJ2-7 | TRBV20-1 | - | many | CSARGPSGGSEQYF | TGCAGTGCCCGGGGCCCAAGTGGTGGATCCGAGCAGTACTTC
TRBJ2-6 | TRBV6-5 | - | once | CASSSPGAGANVLTF | TGTGCCAGCAGTTCTCCAGGTGCTGGGGCCAACGTCCTGACTTTC
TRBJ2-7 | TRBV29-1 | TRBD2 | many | CSVEGAGLTYEQYF | TGCAGCGTTGAAGGAGCGGGACTAACCTACGAGCAGTACTTC
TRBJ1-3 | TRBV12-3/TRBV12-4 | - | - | CASMLIGTIYF | TGTGCCAGCATGTTGATCGGCACCATATATTTT
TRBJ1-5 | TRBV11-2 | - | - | CASSAWDSNQPQHF | TGTGCCAGCAGCGCATGGGACAGCAATCAGCCCCAGCATTTT
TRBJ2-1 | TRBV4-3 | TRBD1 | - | CASSQDRGQGNNEQFF | TGCGCCAGCAGCCAAGATCGGGGACAGGGGAACAATGAGCAGTTCTTC
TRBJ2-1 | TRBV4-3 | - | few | CASSPRTAESSYNEQFF | TGCGCCAGCAGCCCGAGGACAGCCGAGAGCTCCTACAATGAGCAGTTCTTC